The TCR beta chain described here comes from a study of blood T cell repertoires in COVID-19 (TCRdb year 2020). Regarding the study in general: Samples covering the acute and convalescent phases of COVID-19 were provided by collaborators in the United States, Italy and Spain. The prospective study material was composed of cDNA or gDNA derived from T cells, B-cell-depleted T cells, or PBMCs. The dataset comprised deeply sampled blood TCRbeta repertoires from subjects exposed to, actively infected with, or recovered from COVID-19. A freely available public database, intended as a resource for researchers studying the immune response to SARS-CoV-2, is where the repertoires were released. Samples came from the ongoing ImmuneRACE study (first 160 participants) plus 1,254 subjects from 6 global collaborators. Sample metadata almost always included a de-identified subject ID, COVID-19 status, age in years and sex. Where available, HLA class I and class II types were taken from metadata supplied by the sample provider and were not determined by assay-based typing. Points the paper makes about the study in general: Clinical and demographic metadata were provided uncurated, with the amount varying by source and participant.

Concerning this clone: The target of this receptor is not known. Base-call qualities are not available, and no considerably larger clone is one nucleotide away.

TCRbeta CDR3 regions were amplified from genomic DNA using the immunoSEQ Assay, a bias-controlled multiplex PCR. The authors processed their data as follows. Within the assay, amplification of reference gene primers was used to estimate how many nucleated cells each sample contained. To quantify the absolute abundance of each unique TCRbeta CDR3 rearrangement, sequence reads were collapsed and filtered. For each sample, productive Simpson clonality was calculated by taking the square root of Simpson's diversity index across productive rearrangements. The table was pulled from immuneACCESS by TCRdb, which kept in-frame rearrangements only. Such tables lose some clones; where checked, under half of the loss comes from unresolved V genes, and the rest has no known cause. The V and J calls and clone size were taken over from that table, and D and trimming were inferred from the DNA. The table for this sample lists 90,000 to 140,000 clones; about 75% of them were counted only once. The leading ten clones occupy roughly 21% of the sample.

The germline ends are 9 bases apart after V is trimmed by 1 base and J by 5 bases. Inclusive of the bounding cysteine and phenylalanine, the CDR3 is 12 residues long. CDR3 DNA only is kept here, 36 bases in frame from base 1. CDR1 and CDR2, looked up from the germline V gene (reference sequence), are GTSNPN and SVGIG. Collaborating institutions collected whole blood in K2EDTA tubes following their own protocols. For TCRbeta analysis, collaborator samples were shipped as frozen whole blood, as isolated PBMCs, or as DNA extracted from either sample type. The receptor's source is a woman in her 70s with acute or convalescent COVID-19. Specimen: peripheral blood. The sequence joins TRBV30 to TRBJ2-7, and the D gene may be TRBD1, 6 bases matching. The sequenced DNA is TGTGCCTGGAGTGCCCACAGGGACGAGCAGTACTTC. This gives the protein CAWSAHRDEQYF.